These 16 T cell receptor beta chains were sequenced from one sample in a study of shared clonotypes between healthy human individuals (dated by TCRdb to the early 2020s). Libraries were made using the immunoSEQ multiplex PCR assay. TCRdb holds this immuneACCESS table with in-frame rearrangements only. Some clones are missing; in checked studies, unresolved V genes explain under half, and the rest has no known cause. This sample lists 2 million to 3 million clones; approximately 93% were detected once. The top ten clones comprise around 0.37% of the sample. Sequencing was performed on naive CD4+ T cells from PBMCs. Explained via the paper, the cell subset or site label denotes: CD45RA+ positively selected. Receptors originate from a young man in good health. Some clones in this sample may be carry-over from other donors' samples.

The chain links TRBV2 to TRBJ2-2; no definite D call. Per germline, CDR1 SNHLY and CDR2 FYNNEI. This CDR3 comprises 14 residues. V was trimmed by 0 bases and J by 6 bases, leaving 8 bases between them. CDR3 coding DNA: TGTGCCAGCAGTGAAGCGCTCGTTGCCGGGGAGCTGTTTTTT. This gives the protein CASSEALVAGELFF.

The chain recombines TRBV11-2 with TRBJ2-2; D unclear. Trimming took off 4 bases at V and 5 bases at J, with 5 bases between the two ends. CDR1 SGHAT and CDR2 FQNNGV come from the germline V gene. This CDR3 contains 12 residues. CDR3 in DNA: TGTGCCAGCAGCTCCGGTACCGGGGAGCTGTTTTTT. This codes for CASSSGTGELFF.

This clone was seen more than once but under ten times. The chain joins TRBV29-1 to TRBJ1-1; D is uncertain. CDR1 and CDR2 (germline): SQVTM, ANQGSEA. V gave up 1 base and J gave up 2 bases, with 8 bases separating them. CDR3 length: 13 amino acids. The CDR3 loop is CSVEGRYNTEAFF. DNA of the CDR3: TGCAGCGTTGAAGGGCGTTATAACACTGAAGCTTTCTTT.

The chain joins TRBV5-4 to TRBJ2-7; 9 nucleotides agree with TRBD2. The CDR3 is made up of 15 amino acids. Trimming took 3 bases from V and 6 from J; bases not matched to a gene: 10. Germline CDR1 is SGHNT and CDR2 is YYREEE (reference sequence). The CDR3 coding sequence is TGTGCCAGCAGCTCCGCGGGACTAGCTAATGGCGAGCAGTACTTC. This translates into CASSSAGLANGEQYF.

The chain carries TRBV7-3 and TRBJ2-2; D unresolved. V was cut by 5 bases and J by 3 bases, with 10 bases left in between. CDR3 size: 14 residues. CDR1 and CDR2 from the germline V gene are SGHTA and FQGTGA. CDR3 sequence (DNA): TGTGCCAGCAGCCGCAGACCGGACACCGGGGAGCTGTTTTTT. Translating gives CASSRRPDTGELFF. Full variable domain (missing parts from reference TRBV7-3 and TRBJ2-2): GAGVSQTPSNKVTEKGKYVELRCDPISGHTALYWYRQSLGQGPEFLIYFQGTGAADDSGLPNDRFFAVRPEGSVSTLKIQRTERGDSAVYLCASSRRPDTGELFFGEGSRLTVL.

CDR3 loop: CSAPLSDTQYF. CDR3 nucleotide sequence: TGCAGTGCTCCTCTGTCAGATACGCAGTATTTT. The V and J genes are TRBV20-1 and TRBJ2-3; D is unclear. Looked up from germline, CDR1 is DFQATT and CDR2 is SNEGSKA (reference sequence). Trimming removed 5 bases from V and 4 bases from J, with 7 bases in between. The CDR3 loop spans 11 amino acids.

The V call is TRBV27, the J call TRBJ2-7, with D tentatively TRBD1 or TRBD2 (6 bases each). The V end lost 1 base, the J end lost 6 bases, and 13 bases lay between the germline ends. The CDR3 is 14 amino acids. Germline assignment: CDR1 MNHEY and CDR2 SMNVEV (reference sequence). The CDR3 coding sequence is TGTGCCAGCAGTTTATACAGGGAGGCTGGCGAGCAGTACTTC. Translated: CASSLYREAGEQYF.

CDR3 nucleotides: TGTGCCAGTAGTATTCGTCCCCGCAATCAGCCCCAGCATTTT. This translates into CASSIRPRNQPQHF. The V and J genes are TRBV19 and TRBJ1-5; D is uncertain. This CDR3 region has 14 residues. Germline CDR1 reads LNHDA; CDR2 reads SQIVND (reference sequence). V gave up 3 bases and J gave up 2 bases, with 8 bases separating them.

This CDR3 is CASSHGIGTGTLRSYEQYF. The CDR3 DNA sequence: TGCGCCAGCAGCCACGGAATCGGGACAGGGACCCTACGTTCCTACGAGCAGTACTTC. This chain links TRBV4-1 with TRBJ2-7; 9 nucleotides line up with TRBD1. Trimming at V came to 3 bases and at J to 1 base, leaving 16 bases not matched to a gene. Per germline, CDR1 MGHRA and CDR2 YSYEKL. The CDR3 covers 19 residues.

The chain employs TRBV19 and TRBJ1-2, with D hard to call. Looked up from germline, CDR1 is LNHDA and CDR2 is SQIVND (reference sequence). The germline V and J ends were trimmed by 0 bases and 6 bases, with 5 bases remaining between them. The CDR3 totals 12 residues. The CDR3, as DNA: TGTGCCAGTAGTATAGATCGTGATGGCTACACCTTC. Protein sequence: CASSIDRDGYTF.

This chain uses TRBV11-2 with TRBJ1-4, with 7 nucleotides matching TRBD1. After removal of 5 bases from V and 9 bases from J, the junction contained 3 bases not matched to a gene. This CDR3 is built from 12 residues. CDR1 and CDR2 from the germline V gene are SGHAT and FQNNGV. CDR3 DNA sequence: TGTGCCAGCAGCGACAGGGTTAAAAAACTGTTTTTT. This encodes CASSDRVKKLFF.

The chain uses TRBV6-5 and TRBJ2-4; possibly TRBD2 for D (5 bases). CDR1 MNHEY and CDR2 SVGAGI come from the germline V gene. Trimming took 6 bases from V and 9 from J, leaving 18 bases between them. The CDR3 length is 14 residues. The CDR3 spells CASSSGVAVGIQYF. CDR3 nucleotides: TGTGCCAGCAGCTCCGGGGTGGCCGTGGGCATTCAGTACTTC.

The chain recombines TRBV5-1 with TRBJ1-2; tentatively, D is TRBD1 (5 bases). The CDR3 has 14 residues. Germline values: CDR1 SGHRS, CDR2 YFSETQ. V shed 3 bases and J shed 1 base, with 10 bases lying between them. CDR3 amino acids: CASSSGTFNYGYTF. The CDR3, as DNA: TGCGCCAGCAGCTCCGGGACCTTTAACTATGGCTACACCTTC.

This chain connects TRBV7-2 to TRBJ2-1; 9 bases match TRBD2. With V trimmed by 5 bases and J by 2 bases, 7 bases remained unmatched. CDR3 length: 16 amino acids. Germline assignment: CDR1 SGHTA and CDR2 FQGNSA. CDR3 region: CASSLIAGVAYNEQFF. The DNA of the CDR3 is TGTGCCAGCAGCCTCATAGCGGGAGTGGCCTACAATGAGCAGTTCTTC.

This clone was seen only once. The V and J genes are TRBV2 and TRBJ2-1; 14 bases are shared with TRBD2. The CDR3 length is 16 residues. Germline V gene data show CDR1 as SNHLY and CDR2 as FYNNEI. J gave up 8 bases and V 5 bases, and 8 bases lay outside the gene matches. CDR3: CASSYQTSGRADEQFF. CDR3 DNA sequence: TGTGCCAGCAGTTACCAGACTAGCGGGAGGGCGGATGAGCAGTTCTTC.

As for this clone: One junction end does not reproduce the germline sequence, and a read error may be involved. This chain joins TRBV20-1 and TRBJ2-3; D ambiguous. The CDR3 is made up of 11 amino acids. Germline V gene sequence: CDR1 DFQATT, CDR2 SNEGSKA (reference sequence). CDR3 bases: TGCAGTGCTCGGATAGGAGATATGCAGTATTTT. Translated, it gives CSARIGDMQYF.